The 31 T cell receptor beta chains presented below share a single source sample, sequenced in a study of T cell changes during pregnancy in multiple sclerosis. Only in-frame clones appear in the TCRdb table, and some are missing; sequencing was by immunoSEQ multiplex PCR. The sample has just over 80,000 clones, roughly 96% seen once. Sample: peripheral blood, taken in the second trimester of pregnancy. These receptors all stem from a female donor with multiple sclerosis, enrolled in a pregnancy study.

The V gene is TRBV9, the J gene TRBJ2-1; 16 bases fit TRBD2. V lost 0 bases and J lost 6; bases outside the gene matches: 3. The CDR3 length is 17 residues. Germline V gene data show CDR1 as SGDLS and CDR2 as YYNGEE. CDR3 sequence: CASSVAGTSGRGNEQFF. The CDR3 nucleotides read TGTGCCAGCAGCGTAGCCGGGACTAGCGGGAGGGGCAATGAGCAGTTCTTC.

The CDR3 DNA sequence: TGTGCCAGCCCCCTAGTCACCGGGGAGCTGTTTTTT. This encodes CASPLVTGELFF. The chain joins TRBV2 to TRBJ2-2; D is undetermined. The CDR3 is made up of 12 amino acids. V lost 8 bases, J lost 4 bases, and 8 bases lay in between. The germline gives CDR1 SNHLY, CDR2 FYNNEI.

The rearrangement uses TRBV7-7 and TRBJ2-2, with no clear D. CDR1 and CDR2 (germline): SSHAT, FNYEAQ (reference sequence). V was shortened by 1 base and J by 2 bases, with 5 bases between the two germline ends. The CDR3 is made up of 14 amino acids. CDR3 sequence: CASSLGANTGELFF. The CDR3 nucleotides read TGTGCCAGCAGCTTAGGGGCCAACACCGGGGAGCTGTTTTTT. The whole variable domain, filled in from reference TRBV7-7 and TRBJ2-2, reads GAGVSQSPRYKVTKRGQDVTLRCDPISSHATLYWYQQALGQGPEFLTYFNYEAQPDKSGLPSDRFSAERPEGSISTLTIQRTEQRDSAMYRCASSLGANTGELFFGEGSRLTVL.

J is TRBJ2-1 and V is TRBV11-2; D gene unclear. V was clipped by 3 bases and J by 9 bases, with 12 bases between them. This CDR3 spans 13 amino acids. The V gene's germline CDR1 is SGHAT and CDR2 FQNNGV. Here the CDR3 reads CASSFMILGEQFF. The CDR3 DNA follows: TGTGCCAGCAGCTTCATGATCCTCGGTGAGCAGTTCTTC.

The CDR3 here is CASSAEGVPRTDTQYF. The CDR3 coding sequence is TGTGCCAGCAGCGCCGAGGGGGTTCCCCGCACAGATACGCAGTATTTT. The J gene is TRBJ2-3, the V gene TRBV4-2, with TRBD1 as a possible D gene (6 bases). Trimming stripped 5 bases from V and 1 base from J, with 16 bases between. The CDR3 is 16 residues long. Germline CDR1 LGHNA, CDR2 YNFKEQ.

V usage is TRBV30 and J usage is TRBJ1-3; D perhaps matches TRBD1 (6 bases). Germline lookup yields CDR1 GTSNPN and CDR2 SVGIG (reference sequence). CDR3 length: 14 residues. V was trimmed by 8 bases and J by 8 bases, leaving 22 bases between them. CDR3 in amino acids: CASGWDTARDTIYF. The CDR3 bases are TGTGCCAGTGGATGGGACACAGCTAGGGACACCATATATTTT. Filled out from reference TRBV30 and TRBJ1-3, the complete variable domain reads SQTIHQWPATLVQPVGSPLSLECTVEGTSNPNLYWYRQAAGRGLQLLFYSVGIGQISSEVPQNLSASRPQDRQFILSSKKLLLSDSGFYLCASGWDTARDTIYFGEGSWLTVV.

The rearrangement joins TRBV14 to TRBJ1-1; perhaps TRBD1 as D (6 bases). This CDR3 comprises 13 residues. Germline V CDR1 and CDR2: SGHDN, FVKESK. The V and J ends lost 3 bases and 7 bases respectively, with 12 bases between them. CDR3 amino acids: CASSHPPGHEAFF. CDR3 nucleotide sequence: TGTGCCAGCAGCCACCCACCGGGACATGAAGCTTTCTTT. Using reference TRBV14 and TRBJ1-1 for the parts outside the CDR3, the full variable domain is EAGVTQFPSHSVIEKGQTVTLRCDPISGHDNLYWYRRVMGKEIKFLLHFVKESKQDESGMPNNRFLAERTGGTYSTLKVQPAELEDSGVYFCASSHPPGHEAFFGQGTRLTVV.

The chain employs TRBV7-6 and TRBJ2-1; weak D call: TRBD2 (5 bases). The CDR3 loop spans 14 amino acids. Trimming removed 5 bases at V and 13 bases at J, with 21 bases between. Germline loops: CDR1 SGHVS, CDR2 FNYEAQ. The CDR3, as DNA: TGTGCCAGCAGCCCCTTGCACCCGAGGGTGGAACAGTTCTTC. It yields the protein CASSPLHPRVEQFF. Full variable domain (remainder filled in from reference TRBV7-6 and TRBJ2-1): GAGVSQSPRYKVTKRGQDVALRCDPISGHVSLYWYRQALGQGPEFLTYFNYEAQQDKSGLPNDRFSAERPEGSISTLTIQRTEQRDSAMYRCASSPLHPRVEQFFGPGTRLTVL.

This chain connects TRBV7-6 to TRBJ1-5; D gene ambiguous. V shed 7 bases and J shed 0 bases, with 19 bases lying between them. Per germline, CDR1 SGHVS and CDR2 FNYEAQ. The length of the CDR3 is 17 residues. CDR3 sequence (DNA): TGTGCCAGCACCCTGTGGGAGGGATCGTATAGCAATCAGCCCCAGCATTTT. This encodes CASTLWEGSYSNQPQHF.

The chain employs TRBV27 and TRBJ2-2; no clear D. The germline V gene encodes CDR1 MNHEY and CDR2 SMNVEV (reference sequence). The CDR3 totals 13 residues. Between the trimmed V and J ends, which lost 3 bases and 6 bases, there was a span of 8 bases. The CDR3 DNA sequence: TGTGCCAGCAGTTTCAGTCGGGCCGGGGAGCTGTTTTTT. Encoded protein: CASSFSRAGELFF.

This sequence joins TRBV29-1 and TRBJ1-3, with no clear D. The germline CDR1 and CDR2 sequences are SQVTM and ANQGSEA. V lost 0 bases to trimming and J lost 4 bases, with 10 bases between them. The CDR3 extends over 14 amino acids. CDR3 amino acids: CSVEDGGKGNTIYF. The CDR3 DNA sequence: TGCAGCGTTGAAGATGGAGGGAAAGGAAACACCATATATTTT.

The rearrangement joins TRBV5-4 to TRBJ2-5; 7 bases agree with TRBD2. CDR1 is SGHNT and CDR2 is YYREEE in the germline V gene (reference sequence). CDR3 size: 14 residues. The junction had 6 bases not matched to a gene; V was cut back by 2 bases and J by 5 bases. DNA for the CDR3: TGTGCCAGCAGCTTTAACGGGGGAGGGGAGACCCAGTACTTC. Translating gives CASSFNGGGETQYF.

The chain carries TRBV5-4 and TRBJ2-2; D perhaps matches TRBD1 (5 bases). CDR1 is SGHNT and CDR2 is YYREEE in the germline V gene (reference sequence). V was clipped by 1 base and J by 0 bases, with 7 bases between them. This CDR3 is built from 15 residues. CDR3 amino acids: CASSLKTANTGELFF. CDR3 nucleotide sequence: TGTGCCAGCAGCTTGAAGACAGCGAACACCGGGGAGCTGTTTTTT.

This clone was seen more than once but under ten times. The chain links TRBV5-1 to TRBJ1-1; possible D gene TRBD1, 6 bases. CDR1 is SGHRS and CDR2 is YFSETQ in the germline V gene. V lost 4 bases and J lost 10, with 17 bases in between. This CDR3 has 13 amino acids. CDR3 sequence (DNA): TGCGCCAGCAGCCGATGGACAGTCTCGGGAGCTTTCTTT. This gives the protein CASSRWTVSGAFF.

This chain joins TRBV27 and TRBJ2-4, with TRBD1 identical over 7 bases. This CDR3 spans 15 amino acids. Germline V gene data show CDR1 as MNHEY and CDR2 as SMNVEV (reference sequence). J was trimmed by 3 bases and V by 7 bases; bases with no gene match: 9. CDR3 loop: CASTNTGDNKNIQYF. The CDR3 region has the DNA TGTGCCAGCACTAACACAGGGGACAACAAAAACATTCAGTACTTC.

This chain joins TRBV27 and TRBJ2-7; TRBD1 might be the D (6 bases). The CDR3 covers 12 residues. Trimming pared 5 bases from V and 6 bases from J, leaving 11 bases between. Germline V gene data show CDR1 as MNHEY and CDR2 as SMNVEV (reference sequence). The CDR3 DNA reads TGTGCCAGCAGTCCTACAGGGTTCGAGCAGTACTTC. Translation: CASSPTGFEQYF.

V gene TRBV7-6 combines with J gene TRBJ2-1; 7 bases align to TRBD1. The ends lost 4 bases at V and 6 bases at J; junction bases unmatched: 9. The CDR3 totals 15 residues. Germline V CDR1 and CDR2: SGHVS, FNYEAQ. The CDR3, as DNA: TGTGCCAGCAGCTCAACAGGGGAGCAGGGCAATGAGCAGTTCTTC. Its protein is CASSSTGEQGNEQFF.

V is TRBV19 and J is TRBJ2-5; D is possibly TRBD2 (5 bases). V lost 3 bases and J lost 0, with 11 bases in between. CDR1 and CDR2 (germline): LNHDA, SQIVND (reference sequence). The CDR3 is 15 residues long. For the CDR3, the DNA is TGTGCCAGTAGTATGAGGGCTTCGTACCAAGAGACCCAGTACTTC. It codes for CASSMRASYQETQYF.

The genes are TRBV5-1 and TRBJ2-1, with 10 nucleotides matching TRBD2. Trimming took 5 bases from V and 8 from J; bases not matched to a gene: 13. Germline CDR1 and CDR2: SGHRS and YFSETQ. The CDR3 covers 16 residues. The CDR3 here is CASRTRFSGRLDEQFF. The CDR3 coding sequence is TGCGCCAGCAGGACAAGATTTAGCGGGAGGCTCGATGAGCAGTTCTTC.

The V gene is TRBV6-5, the J gene TRBJ2-3; 10 bases are a match to TRBD2. CDR1 and CDR2 (germline): MNHEY, SVGAGI. The CDR3 has 16 residues. V was pared by 1 base and J by 2 bases, with 3 bases of the junction left unmatched. DNA of the CDR3: TGTGCCAGCAGTTACTTAACTAGCGGGAACACAGATACGCAGTATTTT. Translating gives CASSYLTSGNTDTQYF.

The V and J genes are TRBV4-2 and TRBJ2-5; possibly TRBD2 for D (7 bases). V was trimmed by 0 bases and J by 5 bases, leaving 16 bases between them. Germline CDR1 and CDR2: LGHNA and YNFKEQ. The CDR3 runs 16 residues. The CDR3 DNA reads as TGTGCCAGCAGCCAAGATTGGAGGGAGGGGGGGGAGACCCAGTACTTC. This sequence encodes CASSQDWREGGETQYF.

The rearrangement links TRBV19 to TRBJ2-2, with 8 nucleotides matching TRBD2. The length of the CDR3 is 15 residues. The germline CDR1 and CDR2 sequences are LNHDA and SQIVND (reference sequence). V gave up 6 bases and J gave up 6 bases; unmatched junction bases: 9. The CDR3 region has the DNA TGTGCCAGTAGCCCCATCGGGGGGGGTGCCGGGGAGCTGTTTTTT. The encoded protein is CASSPIGGGAGELFF.

The V call is TRBV29-1, the J call TRBJ1-4, with 8 bases lining up with TRBD1. Germline values: CDR1 SQVTM, CDR2 ANQGSEA. V was pared by 1 base and J by 10 bases, with 5 bases of the junction left unmatched. There are 13 residues in the CDR3. Here the CDR3 DNA reads TGCAGCGTTGAAGGCAGGGGGCGGGGAAAACTGTTTTTT. Its protein product is CSVEGRGRGKLFF.

The chain combines TRBV7-9 with TRBJ2-2, with 8 bases that match TRBD1. The CDR3 is made up of 13 amino acids. Germline V lookup: CDR1 SEHNR, CDR2 FQNEAQ (reference sequence). J lost 7 bases, V lost 3 bases, and 1 base had no gene match. The CDR3 sequence is CASSLTGVGELFF. CDR3 nucleotide sequence: TGTGCCAGCAGCTTGACAGGGGTCGGGGAGCTGTTTTTT. Together with reference TRBV7-9 and TRBJ2-2, the CDR3 gives the full variable domain: DTGVSQNPRHKITKRGQNVTFRCDPISEHNRLYWYRQTLGQGPEFLTYFQNEAQLEKSRLLSDRFSAERPKGSFSTLEIQRTEQGDSAMYLCASSLTGVGELFFGEGSRLTVL.

The rearrangement uses TRBV27 and TRBJ2-1; 7 bases are shared with TRBD2. With V trimmed by 5 bases and J by 2 bases, 6 bases remained unmatched. Germline V gene lookup returns CDR1 MNHEY and CDR2 SMNVEV (reference sequence). The CDR3 has 15 residues. CDR3 sequence (DNA): TGTGCCAGCAGTGAGCGGGGAGGTGCCTACAATGAGCAGTTCTTC. Encoded protein: CASSERGGAYNEQFF.

This chain uses TRBV6-1 with TRBJ1-1; 8 positions match TRBD1. Germline V gene data show CDR1 as MNHNS and CDR2 as SASEGT. This CDR3 is 13 amino acids long. Trimming removed 9 bases from V and 5 bases from J; junction bases left unmatched: 8. The chain's CDR3 is CASGATGATEAFF. DNA of the CDR3: TGTGCCAGTGGAGCGACAGGGGCGACTGAAGCTTTCTTT.

V and J are TRBV25-1 and TRBJ1-1, with a tentative D call TRBD1 (6 bases). CDR3 length equals 15 residues. Per germline, CDR1 MGHDK and CDR2 SYGVNS. V lost 4 bases and J lost 6, with 18 bases in between. The CDR3: CASSVFGGRSAEAFF. The DNA of the CDR3 is TGTGCCAGCAGTGTATTTGGGGGCAGGAGCGCTGAAGCTTTCTTT.

The chain carries TRBV19 and TRBJ1-3; the D is unclear. Trimming left V 8 bases short and J 4 bases short, with 12 bases between. Germline V gene sequence: CDR1 LNHDA, CDR2 SQIVND (reference sequence). The CDR3 runs to 13 residues. CDR3 bases: TGTGCCAGTTCTACTGGTAAGGGAAACACCATATATTTT. This translates into CASSTGKGNTIYF.

This clone is a singleton in its sample. The rearrangement joins TRBV27 to TRBJ2-7, with D possibly TRBD1 on 5 matching bases. CDR3 length: 13 residues. CDR1 MNHEY and CDR2 SMNVEV come from the germline V gene (reference sequence). V lost 5 bases to trimming and J lost 1 base, with 9 bases between them. CDR3 loop: CASSQGLSYEQYF. CDR3 DNA sequence: TGTGCCAGCAGTCAGGGCTTATCCTACGAGCAGTACTTC.

The chain employs TRBV5-6 and TRBJ2-3; D may be TRBD2 (5 bases). This CDR3 is 16 amino acids long. V was trimmed by 4 bases and J by 2 bases, leaving 17 bases between them. CDR1 is SGHDT, CDR2 YYEEEE, per germline. CDR3 loop: CASSLLNAGYTDTQYF. DNA of the CDR3: TGTGCCAGCAGCCTTCTGAACGCGGGCTACACAGATACGCAGTATTTT.

V usage is TRBV6-1 and J usage is TRBJ2-3; 9 nucleotides agree with TRBD2. The CDR3 has 13 residues. Germline V lookup: CDR1 MNHNS, CDR2 SASEGT. V was clipped by 7 bases and J by 6 bases; unmatched bases: 5. CDR3 residues: CASMTSGWDTQYF. The CDR3 region has the DNA TGTGCCAGCATGACTAGCGGATGGGATACGCAGTATTTT.